The present T cell receptor (beta chain) was sequenced within a study of blood T cells in healthy people across ages. The study drew donors from healthy Caucasian individuals in Russia aged roughly 6 to 90. This CDR3 spans 16 amino acids. V gave up 1 base and J gave up 0 bases; unmatched junction bases: 3. The V gene's germline CDR1 is MGHDK and CDR2 SYGVNS. Next came a second PCR, run for about 6 to 12 cycles, which used a sample-barcoded 5' primer along with a J-beta primer mix. In TCRdb, the 5' RACE reads were re-called with MiXCR into one record per CDR3 protein. There are approximately 490,000 distinct CDR3 sequences in the sample; around 24% occur only once, and less than 9% lies in the top ten. The data also belong to a second study, concerning T cells of mothers and their children. This second study notes: Healthy Caucasian mothers, a few in number, and their six children were the donors.

The V call is TRBV25-1, the J call TRBJ2-1; 7 bases line up with TRBD2. The sequence came from a boy aged 5-17 years in good health. The sample was blood. CDR3 sequence: CASSEFGGSSYNEQFF. The DNA for the CDR3 is TGTGCCAGCAGTGAATTCGGCGGGAGCTCCTACAATGAGCAGTTCTTC.